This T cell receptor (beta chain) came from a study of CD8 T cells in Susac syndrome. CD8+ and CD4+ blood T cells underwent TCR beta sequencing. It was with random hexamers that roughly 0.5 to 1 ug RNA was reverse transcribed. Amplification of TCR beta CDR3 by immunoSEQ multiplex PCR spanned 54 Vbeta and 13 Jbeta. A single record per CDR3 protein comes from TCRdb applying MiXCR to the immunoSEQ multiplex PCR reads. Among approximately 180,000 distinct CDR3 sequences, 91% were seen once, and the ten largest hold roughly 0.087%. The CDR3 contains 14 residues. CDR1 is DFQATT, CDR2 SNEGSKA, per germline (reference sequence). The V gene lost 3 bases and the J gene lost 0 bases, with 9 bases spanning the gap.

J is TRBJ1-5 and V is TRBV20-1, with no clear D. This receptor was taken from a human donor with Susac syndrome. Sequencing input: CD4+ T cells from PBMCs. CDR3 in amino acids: CSARNTYSNQPQHF. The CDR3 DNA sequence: TGCAGTGCTAGGAATACTTATAGCAATCAGCCCCAGCATTTT.